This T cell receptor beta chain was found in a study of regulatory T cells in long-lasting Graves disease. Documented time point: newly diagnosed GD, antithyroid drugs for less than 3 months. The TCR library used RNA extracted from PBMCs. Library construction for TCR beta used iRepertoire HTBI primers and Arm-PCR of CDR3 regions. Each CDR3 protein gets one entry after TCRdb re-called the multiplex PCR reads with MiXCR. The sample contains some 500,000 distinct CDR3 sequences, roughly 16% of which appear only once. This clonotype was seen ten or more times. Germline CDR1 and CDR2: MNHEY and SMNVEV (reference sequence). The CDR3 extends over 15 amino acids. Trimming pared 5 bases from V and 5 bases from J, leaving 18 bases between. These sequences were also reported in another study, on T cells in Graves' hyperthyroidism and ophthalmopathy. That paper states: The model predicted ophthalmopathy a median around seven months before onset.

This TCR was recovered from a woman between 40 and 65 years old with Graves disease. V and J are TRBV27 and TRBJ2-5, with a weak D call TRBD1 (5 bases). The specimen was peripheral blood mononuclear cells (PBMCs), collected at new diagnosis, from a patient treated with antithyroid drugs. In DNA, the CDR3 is TGTGCCAGCAGTAACCTATTGGGGCGTCGGGAGACCCAGTACTTC. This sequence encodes CASSNLLGRRETQYF.